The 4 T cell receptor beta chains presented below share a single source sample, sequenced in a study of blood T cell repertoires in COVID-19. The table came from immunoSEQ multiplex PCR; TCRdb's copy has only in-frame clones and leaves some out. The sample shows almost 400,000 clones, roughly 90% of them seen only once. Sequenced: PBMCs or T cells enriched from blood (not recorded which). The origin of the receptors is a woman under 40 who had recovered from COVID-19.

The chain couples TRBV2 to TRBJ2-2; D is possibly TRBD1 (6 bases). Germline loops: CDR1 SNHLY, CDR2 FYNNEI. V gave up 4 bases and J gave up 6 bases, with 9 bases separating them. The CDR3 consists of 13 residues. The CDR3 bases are TGTGCCAGCAGTGCACAGGGCCCCGGGGAGCTGTTTTTT. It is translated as CASSAQGPGELFF.

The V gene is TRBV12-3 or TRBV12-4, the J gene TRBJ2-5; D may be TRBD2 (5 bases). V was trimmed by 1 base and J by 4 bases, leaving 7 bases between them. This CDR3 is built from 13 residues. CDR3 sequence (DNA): TGTGCCAGCAGTTTAGGAGGGTTAGAGACCCAGTACTTC. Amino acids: CASSLGGLETQYF.

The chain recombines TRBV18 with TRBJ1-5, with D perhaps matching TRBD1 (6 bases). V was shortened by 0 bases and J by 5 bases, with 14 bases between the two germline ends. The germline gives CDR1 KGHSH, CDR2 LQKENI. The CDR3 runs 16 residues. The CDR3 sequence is CASSPPQAGVDQPQHF. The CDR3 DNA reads TGTGCCAGCTCACCACCCCAGGCAGGGGTTGATCAGCCCCAGCATTTT.

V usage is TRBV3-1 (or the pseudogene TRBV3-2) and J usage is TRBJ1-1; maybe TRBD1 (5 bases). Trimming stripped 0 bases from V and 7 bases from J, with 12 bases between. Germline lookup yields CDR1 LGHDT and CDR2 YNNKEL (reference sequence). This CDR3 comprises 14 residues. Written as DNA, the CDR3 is TGTGCCAGCAGCCAAGAGTCCGGGGGTATTGAAGCTTTCTTT. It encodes CASSQESGGIEAFF.